This TCR beta chain was sequenced in a study of T cells in Graves' hyperthyroidism and ophthalmopathy. Exclusion criteria comprised uncontrolled infection, other autoimmune disease, pregnancy or lactation. This clonotype was seen many times. There were TCR beta CDR3 regions amplified from RNA transcripts. The HTBI set primed first-round TCR CDR3 RT-PCR. One entry per CDR3 protein, called by TCRdb with MiXCR from the multiplex PCR reads. The data contain 200,000 to 300,000 distinct CDR3 sequences, about 24% of them seen just once; the ten biggest clones take up approximately 35%. This CDR3 spans 13 amino acids. The germline CDR1 and CDR2 sequences are SQVTM and ANQGSEA. Trimming removed 5 bases at V and 5 bases at J, with 15 bases between.

Sequences were obtained from blood. The V gene is TRBV29-1, the J gene TRBJ2-5; perhaps TRBD1 as D (6 bases). The sequence was collected from a middle-aged woman with Graves' ophthalmopathy. The DNA for the CDR3 is TGCAGCGTTTTACAGGGAGCTGTGGAGACCCAGTACTTC. It codes for CSVLQGAVETQYF.